This is a list of T cell receptor beta chains from one sample in a study of regulatory T cells in long-lasting Graves disease. One entry per CDR3 protein results from TCRdb running MiXCR on the multiplex PCR reads. The sample contains approximately 470,000 distinct CDR3 sequences, roughly 15% of which appear only once. This same sample was also part of a study on T cells in Graves' hyperthyroidism and ophthalmopathy.

The sequencing here drew on peripheral blood mononuclear cells (PBMCs), taken at new diagnosis, from a patient treated with antithyroid drugs. Source of these receptors: a man aged 35-49 years with Graves disease. CDR3s include the opening cysteine and the closing phenylalanine or tryptophan. A D gene is named only where the DNA matches it firmly. Some rows mark clone size as missing; the rest say once, few, many or name a class of expanded clone.

d_gene: .; v_gene: TRBV29-1; abundance: .; j_gene: TRBJ2-1; CDR3aa: CSVEKSSYNEQFF; CDR3nt: TGCAGCGTTGAAAAGAGCTCCTACAATGAGCAGTTCTTC
d_gene: .; v_gene: TRBV2; abundance: many; j_gene: TRBJ2-1; CDR3aa: CASRPLAHEQFF; CDR3nt: TGTGCCAGCAGGCCACTAGCTCATGAGCAGTTCTTC
d_gene: .; v_gene: TRBV5-1; abundance: few; j_gene: TRBJ2-7; CDR3aa: CASSFLDGPYEQYF; CDR3nt: TGCGCCAGCAGCTTCCTCGACGGACCCTACGAGCAGTACTTC
d_gene: TRBD2; v_gene: TRBV19; abundance: .; j_gene: TRBJ2-1; CDR3aa: CASSNLGTSSIGSEQFF; CDR3nt: TGTGCCAGTAGCAATCTCGGGACTAGCAGTATCGGGAGTGAGCAGTTCTTC
d_gene: .; v_gene: TRBV28; abundance: many; j_gene: TRBJ1-1; CDR3aa: CASSLWGVGDGTEAFF; CDR3nt: TGTGCCAGCAGTTTATGGGGGGTGGGAGATGGCACTGAAGCTTTCTTT
d_gene: .; v_gene: TRBV6-1; abundance: .; j_gene: TRBJ2-3; CDR3aa: CASTVLREDGGHGTDTQYF; CDR3nt: TGTGCCAGCACAGTACTACGGGAGGACGGGGGGCATGGCACAGATACGCAGTATTTT
d_gene: .; v_gene: TRBV6-2/TRBV6-3; abundance: .; j_gene: TRBJ2-7; CDR3aa: CASTVRAVYEQYF; CDR3nt: TGTGCCAGCACAGTCAGGGCTGTATACGAGCAGTACTTC
d_gene: TRBD2; v_gene: TRBV10-3; abundance: many; j_gene: TRBJ2-1; CDR3aa: CAISEEPSGSYEQFF; CDR3nt: TGTGCCATCAGTGAAGAGCCTAGCGGGAGTTATGAGCAGTTCTTC
d_gene: .; v_gene: TRBV6-5; abundance: many; j_gene: TRBJ2-5; CDR3aa: CASSYGETQYF; CDR3nt: TGTGCCAGCAGTTACGGAGAGACCCAGTACTTC
d_gene: .; v_gene: TRBV11-2; abundance: many; j_gene: TRBJ2-3; CDR3aa: CASSLALNTDTQYF; CDR3nt: TGTGCCAGCAGCTTAGCGCTAAACACAGATACGCAGTATTTT
d_gene: TRBD2; v_gene: TRBV4-1; abundance: .; j_gene: TRBJ2-3; CDR3aa: CASSQAVAGTTDTQYF; CDR3nt: TGCGCCAGCAGCCAAGCCGTAGCGGGGACCACAGATACGCAGTATTTT
d_gene: TRBD2; v_gene: TRBV5-1; abundance: few; j_gene: TRBJ2-1; CDR3aa: CASSWITSGSFNEQFF; CDR3nt: TGCGCCAGCAGCTGGATTACTAGCGGGAGTTTCAATGAGCAGTTCTTC
d_gene: TRBD1; v_gene: TRBV28; abundance: many; j_gene: TRBJ2-7; CDR3aa: CASSLSDRDRVSYEQYF; CDR3nt: TGTGCCAGCAGTTTATCCGACCGGGACAGGGTCTCCTACGAGCAGTACTTC
d_gene: .; v_gene: TRBV3-1; abundance: few; j_gene: TRBJ2-1; CDR3aa: CASSQVRTEQFF; CDR3nt: TGTGCCAGCAGCCAAGTAAGAACTGAGCAGTTCTTC
d_gene: TRBD2; v_gene: TRBV2; abundance: many; j_gene: TRBJ2-5; CDR3aa: CASSELAGVQETQYF; CDR3nt: TGTGCCAGCAGTGAATTAGCGGGGGTCCAAGAGACCCAGTACTTC